The next 8 T cell receptor beta chains were all read from a single sample in a study of shared clonotypes between healthy human individuals. Measured with immunoSEQ multiplex PCR; TCRdb has only the in-frame clones, and not every one. Of about 2,500,000 clones in the sample, roughly 92% were seen once. The sample consisted of naive CD4+ T cells sorted from blood. Subset described: CD45RA+ positively selected. These receptors were obtained from a man between 18 and 35 years old in good health.

The chain combines TRBV19 with TRBJ1-2; D call uncertain. The germline V and J ends were trimmed by 11 bases and 8 bases, with 6 bases remaining between them. Germline lookup yields CDR1 LNHDA and CDR2 SQIVND (reference sequence). The CDR3 has 8 amino acids. CDR3 sequence: CAPPGYTF. Here the CDR3 DNA reads TGTGCCCCGCCCGGCTACACCTTC.

V usage is TRBV7-3 and J usage is TRBJ2-2, with D possibly being TRBD1 (6 bases). V was cut by 3 bases and J by 1 base, with 18 bases left in between. From germline, CDR1 is SGHTA and CDR2 FQGTGA. This CDR3 is built from 18 residues. The CDR3 DNA reads as TGTGCCAGCAGCTTGGGGGCAGGGCCCATGGGGAACACCGGGGAGCTGTTTTTT. As protein: CASSLGAGPMGNTGELFF.

The chain employs TRBV11-3 and TRBJ2-2, with a possible D match to TRBD2 (5 bases). Trimming shortened V by 4 bases and J by 8 bases, and 11 bases separated the two germline ends. Germline loops: CDR1 SGHNT, CDR2 YENEEA. The length of the CDR3 is 13 residues. The CDR3 region has the DNA TGTGCCAGCAGCTCAGCGGTCCAGGGGGAGCTGTTTTTT. Its translation is CASSSAVQGELFF. Based on the CDR3 plus reference TRBV11-3 and TRBJ2-2, the full variable domain is EAGVVQSPRYKIIEKKQPVAFWCNPISGHNTLYWYLQNLGQGPELLIRYENEEAVDDSQLPKDRFSAERLKGVDSTLKIQPAELGDSAVYLCASSSAVQGELFFGEGSRLTVL.

The chain couples TRBV10-3 to TRBJ1-1, with D possibly being TRBD1 (5 bases). V was clipped by 10 bases and J by 1 base, with 13 bases between them. The germline V gene has CDR1 ENHRY and CDR2 SYGVKD. The CDR3 has 13 amino acids. The CDR3 here is CATIGAGNTEAFF. The CDR3 nucleotides are TGTGCCACCATAGGGGCTGGGAACACTGAAGCTTTCTTT.

The V and J genes are TRBV2 and TRBJ2-5, with TRBD2 matching 15 bases. The germline V gene has CDR1 SNHLY and CDR2 FYNNEI. The CDR3 extends over 17 amino acids. J was trimmed by 5 bases and V by 6 bases; bases with no gene match: 10. CDR3 bases: TGTGCCAGCAGCAGGACTAGCGGGAGGGCCATGGGGGAGACCCAGTACTTC. Protein: CASSRTSGRAMGETQYF.

About this clone: Distinct nucleotide sequences in the sample also encode this CDR3. The chain combines TRBV7-2 with TRBJ2-1; TRBD2 matches at 10 bases. The germline V gene encodes CDR1 SGHTA and CDR2 FQGNSA. This CDR3 is built from 15 residues. V lost 3 bases to trimming and J lost 4 bases; unmatched junction nucleotides: 3. This CDR3 reads CASSLSGGGYNEQFF. CDR3 nucleotide sequence: TGTGCCAGCAGCTTGAGCGGGGGGGGTTACAATGAGCAGTTCTTC.

V and J are TRBV4-1 and TRBJ2-5, with 7 bases identical to TRBD1. Germline loops: CDR1 MGHRA, CDR2 YSYEKL. The CDR3 covers 16 residues. V shed 3 bases and J 5 bases; nucleotides not matched to a gene: 12. The DNA for the CDR3 is TGCGCCAGCAGCCATGACGATTCGGGCAGGGGGGAGACCCAGTACTTC. Its protein product is CASSHDDSGRGETQYF.

The V and J genes are TRBV28 and TRBJ2-7; 11 nucleotides align to TRBD2. The germline V gene has CDR1 MDHEN and CDR2 SYDVKM. The length of the CDR3 is 16 residues. J lost 0 bases, V lost 5 bases, and 6 bases had no gene match. The CDR3 reads CASSQPGTSGSYEQYF. In DNA form, the CDR3 reads TGTGCCAGCAGTCAACCCGGGACTAGCGGCTCCTACGAGCAGTACTTC.